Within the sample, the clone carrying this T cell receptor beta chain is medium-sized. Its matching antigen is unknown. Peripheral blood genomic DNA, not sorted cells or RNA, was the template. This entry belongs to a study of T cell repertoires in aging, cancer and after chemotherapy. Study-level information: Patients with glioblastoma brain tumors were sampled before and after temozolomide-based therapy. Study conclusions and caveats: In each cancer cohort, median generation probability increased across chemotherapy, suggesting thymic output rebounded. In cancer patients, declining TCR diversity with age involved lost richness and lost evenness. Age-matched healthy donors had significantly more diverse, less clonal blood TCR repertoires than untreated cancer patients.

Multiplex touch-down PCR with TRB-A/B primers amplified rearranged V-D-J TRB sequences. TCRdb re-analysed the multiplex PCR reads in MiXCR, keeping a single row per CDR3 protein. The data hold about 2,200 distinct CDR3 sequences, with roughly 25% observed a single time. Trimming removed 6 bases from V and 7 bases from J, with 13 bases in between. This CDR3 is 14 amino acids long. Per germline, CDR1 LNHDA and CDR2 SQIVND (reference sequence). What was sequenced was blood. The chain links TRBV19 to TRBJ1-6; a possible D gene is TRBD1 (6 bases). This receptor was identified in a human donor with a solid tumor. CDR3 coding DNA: TGTGCCAGTAGGCCACAGGGAGGAAATTCACCCCTCCACTTT. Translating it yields CASRPQGGNSPLHF.